These 30 T cell receptor beta chains were sequenced from one sample in a study of CD8 T cells in ankylosing spondylitis. One entry per CDR3 protein results from TCRdb running MiXCR on the 5' RACE reads. The sample lists hundreds of thousands of distinct CDR3 sequences; about 12% were seen once. Regarding the study as a whole: Made up of under ten highly homologous variants, a TCR beta motif appeared characteristic of ankylosing spondylitis blood.

Their antigen targets remain unknown. The sequenced sample consisted of blood, either unsorted or a sorted T cell fraction (not recorded which). The receptors come from a male donor with ankylosing spondylitis.

This clonotype has just a few counts. The chain has TRBV15 and TRBJ1-1; 9 bases agree with TRBD1. Germline lookup yields CDR1 LNHNV and CDR2 YYDKDF (reference sequence). Trimming took 5 bases from V and 4 from J; bases not matched to a gene: 5. This CDR3 contains 14 residues. CDR3 sequence reads: CATSGQGYSTEAFF. CDR3 coding DNA: TGTGCCACCAGCGGACAGGGGTATAGCACTGAAGCTTTCTTT.

This clonotype was counted only a few times. V is TRBV28 and J is TRBJ1-5; a weak D match, TRBD1 (6 bases). V lost 11 bases, J lost 1 base, and 15 bases lay in between. Germline CDR1 reads MDHEN; CDR2 reads SYDVKM. The CDR3 has 14 residues. The chain's CDR3 is CAGKQGQSNQPQHF. For the CDR3, the DNA is TGTGCCGGCAAACAGGGCCAGAGCAATCAGCCCCAGCATTTT.

This clonotype was detected only a few times. The chain employs TRBV27 and TRBJ2-2; 8 bases map to TRBD2. The CDR3 runs 18 residues. With 5 bases clipped from V and 2 bases from J, the junction kept 13 bases outside the gene matches. The germline CDR1 and CDR2 sequences are MNHEY and SMNVEV (reference sequence). The CDR3, as DNA: TGTGCCAGCAGTACCCCGGGGCTAGCGGGCCGTAACACCGGGGAGCTGTTTTTT. This gives the protein CASSTPGLAGRNTGELFF.

The J gene is TRBJ2-7, the V gene TRBV10-3; 14 bases map to TRBD2. The CDR3 spans 17 residues. V trimming: 6 bases; J trimming: 11 bases; junction bases outside the gene matches: 18. Germline assignment: CDR1 ENHRY and CDR2 SYGVKD. This CDR3 reads CAISRSPGTSGSSIEYV. The CDR3 DNA reads as TGTGCCATCAGCCGATCCCCCGGGACTAGCGGGAGTTCAATCGAGTACGTC.

The V and J genes are TRBV5-1 and TRBJ2-5; TRBD2 is a possible D gene (5 bases). Trimming removed 2 bases at V and 5 bases at J, with 13 bases between. Germline V gene lookup returns CDR1 SGHRS and CDR2 YFSETQ. CDR3 length equals 14 residues. The CDR3 region has the DNA TGCGCCAGCAGCTTCTCTGGGGAGCAGGAGACCCAGTACTTC. Translated, it gives CASSFSGEQETQYF. Looking up the rest from reference TRBV5-1 and TRBJ2-5 gives the full variable domain: KAGVTQTPRYLIKTRGQQVTLSCSPISGHRSVSWYQQTPGQGLQFLFEYFSETQRNKGNFPGRFSGRQFSNSRSEMNVSTLELGDSALYLCASSFSGEQETQYFGPGTRLLVL.

This rearrangement joins TRBV7-6 to TRBJ2-1; 7 nucleotides agree with TRBD1. Trimming cost V 2 bases and J 8 bases; bases outside gene matches: 9. CDR1 is SGHVS and CDR2 is FNYEAQ in the germline V gene. This CDR3 has 15 residues. CDR3 residues: CASSLTRQGIDEQFF. The CDR3 nucleotides are TGTGCCAGCAGCTTAACCCGACAGGGTATAGATGAGCAGTTCTTC.

In its sample, this clonotype was seen many times. This sequence joins TRBV29-1 and TRBJ1-4; D perhaps matches TRBD1 (5 bases). The CDR3 length is 12 residues. Trimming removed 6 bases from V and 4 bases from J, with 9 bases in between. From germline, CDR1 is SQVTM and CDR2 ANQGSEA. The DNA for the CDR3 is TGCAGCGTAAGGACAAATAATGAAAAACTGTTTTTT. Protein product: CSVRTNNEKLFF.

The gene calls are TRBV6-5 and TRBJ2-1; 7 bases are a match to TRBD1. Germline lookup yields CDR1 MNHEY and CDR2 SVGAGI. V shed 6 bases, J shed 6 bases, and the junction held 2 bases outside the gene matches. The CDR3 consists of 12 residues. The CDR3 protein is CASRTGSNEQFF. The CDR3 nucleotides read TGTGCCAGCAGGACAGGGAGCAATGAGCAGTTCTTC.

This chain uses TRBV7-2 with TRBJ2-2; D possibly corresponds to TRBD2 (5 bases). The V end lost 2 bases, the J end lost 1 base, and 8 bases lay between the germline ends. Germline CDR1 reads SGHTA; CDR2 reads FQGNSA. This CDR3 comprises 15 residues. CDR3 loop: CASSLTLVNTGELFF. Written as DNA, the CDR3 is TGTGCCAGCAGCTTAACACTAGTGAACACCGGGGAGCTGTTTTTT.

CDR3 bases: TGTGCCACCACTAGCGGTACCTACGAGCAGTACGTC. It codes for CATTSGTYEQYV. This sequence joins TRBV6-1 and TRBJ2-7; 8 bases line up with TRBD2. The junction had 4 bases not matched to a gene; V was cut back by 10 bases and J by 2 bases. There are 12 residues in the CDR3. The germline CDR1 and CDR2 sequences are MNHNS and SASEGT.

This clonotype was counted only a few times. The chain combines TRBV4-1 with TRBJ2-1; D possibly corresponds to TRBD1 (5 bases). V dropped 0 bases and J dropped 5 bases, with 11 bases sitting between them. The CDR3 is 15 residues long. The germline V gene encodes CDR1 MGHRA and CDR2 YSYEKL. CDR3 region: CASSQDRASHNEQFF. The DNA of the CDR3 is TGCGCCAGCAGCCAAGACAGGGCTTCCCACAATGAGCAGTTCTTC.

The CDR3 is CASSEWQGSNQPQHF. The CDR3 DNA reads as TGTGCCAGCAGTGAGTGGCAGGGTAGCAATCAGCCCCAGCATTTT. The chain combines TRBV2 with TRBJ1-5; a possible D gene is TRBD1 (5 bases). The CDR3 spans 15 residues. Germline CDR1 SNHLY, CDR2 FYNNEI. Trimming pared 3 bases from V and 0 bases from J, leaving 9 bases between.

The rearrangement links TRBV10-3 to TRBJ2-5, with D perhaps given as TRBD1 or TRBD2 (5 bases each). Germline CDR1 reads ENHRY; CDR2 reads SYGVKD. This CDR3 spans 12 amino acids. V lost 4 bases to trimming and J lost 5 bases, with 8 bases between them. CDR3 nucleotides: TGTGCCATCAGTGGGGACGGGGAGACCCAGTACTTC. Its translation is CAISGDGETQYF.

This clonotype was seen repeatedly, ten times or more. The rearrangement joins TRBV12-3 or TRBV12-4 to TRBJ2-7; D is unclear. CDR3 size: 15 residues. V was cut by 2 bases and J by 2 bases, with 13 bases left in between. The CDR3 loop reads CASSLSAAVPYEQYF. Here the CDR3 DNA reads TGTGCCAGCAGTTTATCGGCGGCAGTACCCTACGAGCAGTACTTC.

This clonotype was observed many times. This rearrangement joins TRBV20-1 to TRBJ2-5, with unresolved D. CDR1 is DFQATT and CDR2 is SNEGSKA in the germline V gene (reference sequence). The CDR3 extends over 12 amino acids. Trimming shortened V by 3 bases and J by 5 bases, and 10 bases separated the two germline ends. CDR3 in DNA: TGCAGTGCTAGGGCCTCGACGGAGACCCAGTACTTC. It yields the protein CSARASTETQYF.

The V call is TRBV24-1, the J call TRBJ2-5; D is possibly TRBD1 (5 bases). Germline-derived CDR1 and CDR2 are KGHDR and SFDVKD. V shed 4 bases and J shed 5 bases, with 16 bases lying between them. The CDR3 totals 15 residues. The CDR3 DNA is TGTGCCACCAGTGACCGCACAGGAGCCGGGGAGACCCAGTACTTC. Encoded protein: CATSDRTGAGETQYF.

This clonotype was recorded many times. The chain uses TRBV12-3 or TRBV12-4 and TRBJ2-7; no clear D gene. V shed 3 bases and J shed 0 bases, with 12 bases lying between them. The CDR3 spans 15 residues. The CDR3 coding sequence is TGTGCCAGCAGTTTTTCTTCCTTTGACTCCTACGAGCAGTACTTC. Its protein product is CASSFSSFDSYEQYF.

The rearrangement links TRBV5-1 to TRBJ2-1; no clear D. This CDR3 contains 15 residues. Trimming cost V 4 bases and J 0 bases, with 11 bases left between them. CDR1 is SGHRS, CDR2 YFSETQ, per germline. The CDR3 bases are TGCGCCAGCAGCCCGGGTTCAGGCTCCTACAATGAGCAGTTCTTC. This gives the protein CASSPGSGSYNEQFF.

The genes are TRBV7-9 and TRBJ1-4; TRBD1 aligns across 9 bases. The CDR3 has 14 amino acids. CDR1 is SEHNR and CDR2 is FQNEAQ in the germline V gene (reference sequence). Losses at the gene ends were 4 bases for V and 10 bases for J; bases not matched to a gene: 7. The DNA of the CDR3 is TGTGCCAGCAGCTCAGGACAGGGGATCGGAAAACTGTTTTTT. It codes for CASSSGQGIGKLFF.

In its sample, this clonotype was seen a few times. The rearrangement uses TRBV11-2 and TRBJ2-1, with 10 bases identical to TRBD1. J was trimmed by 7 bases and V by 7 bases; bases with no gene match: 10. Per germline, CDR1 SGHAT and CDR2 FQNNGV. The CDR3 spans 15 residues. The DNA for the CDR3 is TGTGCCAGCATTAGGACAGGGGGGTCGGGGAATGAGCAGTTCTTC. It encodes CASIRTGGSGNEQFF.

This clonotype was recorded a few times. This chain connects TRBV27 to TRBJ1-1; tentative D call: TRBD1 (5 bases). Per germline, CDR1 MNHEY and CDR2 SMNVEV (reference sequence). The CDR3 length is 15 residues. The V end lost 6 bases, the J end lost 3 bases, and 17 bases lay between the germline ends. The CDR3 DNA is TGTGCCAGCAGGCGGGCGGGGACGCGGGACACTGAAGCTTTCTTT. Translation gives CASRRAGTRDTEAFF.

The chain carries TRBV29-1 and TRBJ2-2; a possible D gene is TRBD1 (5 bases). The CDR3 extends over 13 amino acids. Germline V lookup: CDR1 SQVTM, CDR2 ANQGSEA. Trimming stripped 5 bases from V and 6 bases from J, with 13 bases between. CDR3: CSVLGRVSGELFF. The CDR3 DNA follows: TGCAGCGTTCTCGGCAGGGTGTCCGGGGAGCTGTTTTTT.

The V gene is TRBV3-1, the J gene TRBJ2-1; D possibly corresponds to TRBD2 (5 bases). The germline gives CDR1 LGHDT, CDR2 YNNKEL (reference sequence). This CDR3 is built from 15 residues. Trimming took 1 base from V and 4 from J, leaving 11 bases between them. CDR3 sequence: CASSQGGASYNEQFF. DNA for the CDR3: TGTGCCAGCAGCCAAGGGGGAGCTAGTTACAATGAGCAGTTCTTC.

The CDR3 region is CASSSGTGTGAFF. CDR3 DNA sequence: TGTGCCAGCAGCTCCGGGACAGGGACTGGGGCTTTCTTT. This chain connects TRBV5-4 to TRBJ1-1; 9 bases are a match to TRBD1. J lost 11 bases, V lost 3 bases, and 8 bases had no gene match. Germline-derived CDR1 and CDR2 are SGHNT and YYREEE (reference sequence). There are 13 residues in the CDR3.

In this sample, this clonotype turned up many times. The gene calls are TRBV6-5 and TRBJ2-2; D is ambiguous. Germline V gives CDR1 MNHEY, CDR2 SVGAGI. V lost 1 base and J 0 bases, leaving 6 bases between the germline ends. This CDR3 has 15 amino acids. The CDR3 sequence is CASSYWRTNTGELFF. The CDR3 DNA reads TGTGCCAGCAGTTACTGGCGGACGAACACCGGGGAGCTGTTTTTT.

V and J are TRBV24-1 and TRBJ2-1, with TRBD2 matching over 11 bases. Germline assignment: CDR1 KGHDR and CDR2 SFDVKD. This CDR3 comprises 15 residues. V dropped 5 bases and J dropped 7; count of bases not matched to a gene: 6. The CDR3 reads CATSVTSGSGNEQFF. The CDR3 DNA reads TGTGCCACCAGTGTAACTAGCGGGAGCGGAAATGAGCAGTTCTTC.

This clonotype appeared a few times. This rearrangement joins TRBV5-6 to TRBJ2-7; 7 bases agree with TRBD1. Germline V lookup: CDR1 SGHDT, CDR2 YYEEEE. The CDR3 runs to 16 residues. With V trimmed by 3 bases and J by 2 bases, 11 bases remained unmatched. The CDR3 spells CASSSSYQTGPYEQYF. The CDR3 DNA is TGTGCCAGCAGCTCATCCTATCAGACAGGGCCCTACGAGCAGTACTTC.

J is TRBJ2-3 and V is TRBV29-1; 10 bases are shared with TRBD1. Germline lookup yields CDR1 SQVTM and CDR2 ANQGSEA. The V and J ends lost 6 bases and 4 bases, in that order; junction bases with no gene match: 7. This CDR3 spans 14 amino acids. The CDR3 protein is CSVGGGQGADTQYF. The CDR3 DNA reads as TGCAGCGTCGGAGGAGGACAGGGGGCAGATACGCAGTATTTT.

This clonotype has just a few counts. The chain combines TRBV24-1 with TRBJ2-1, with unresolved D. Trimming cost V 3 bases and J 10 bases, with 9 bases left between them. The V gene's germline CDR1 is KGHDR and CDR2 SFDVKD. The CDR3 covers 12 residues. CDR3 bases: TGTGCCACCAGTGATCTCACCGAGGAGCAGTTCTTC. Translation gives CATSDLTEEQFF.

V is TRBV7-2 and J is TRBJ2-7; D is perhaps TRBD2 (5 bases). This CDR3 has 14 residues. With 0 bases removed from V and 7 bases from J, the gap between germline ends came to 13 bases. CDR1 SGHTA and CDR2 FQGNSA come from the germline V gene. The CDR3 spells CASSLARLSGEQYV. The CDR3 nucleotides read TGTGCCAGCAGCTTAGCGCGCCTTTCGGGAGAGCAGTACGTC.